This TCR beta chain was sequenced for a study of shared clonotypes between healthy human individuals. TCRdb's copy holds only in-frame clones and misses some; the assay was immunoSEQ multiplex PCR. The sample contains 500,000 to 650,000 clones, around 80% of which appear only once. Looked up from germline, CDR1 is SGHTA and CDR2 is FQGTGA. Trimming at V came to 3 bases and at J to 6 bases, leaving 2 bases not matched to a gene. The length of the CDR3 is 14 residues. What was sequenced was PBMCs. This receptor was taken from a woman aged 40 to 50 in good health. Some clones in this sample may be carry-over from other donors' samples. This chain links TRBV7-3 with TRBJ2-2, with 9 bases aligning to TRBD2. The CDR3 sequence: CASSLGLASGELFF. The DNA for the CDR3 is TGTGCCAGCAGCTTGGGACTAGCCTCCGGGGAGCTGTTTTTT.